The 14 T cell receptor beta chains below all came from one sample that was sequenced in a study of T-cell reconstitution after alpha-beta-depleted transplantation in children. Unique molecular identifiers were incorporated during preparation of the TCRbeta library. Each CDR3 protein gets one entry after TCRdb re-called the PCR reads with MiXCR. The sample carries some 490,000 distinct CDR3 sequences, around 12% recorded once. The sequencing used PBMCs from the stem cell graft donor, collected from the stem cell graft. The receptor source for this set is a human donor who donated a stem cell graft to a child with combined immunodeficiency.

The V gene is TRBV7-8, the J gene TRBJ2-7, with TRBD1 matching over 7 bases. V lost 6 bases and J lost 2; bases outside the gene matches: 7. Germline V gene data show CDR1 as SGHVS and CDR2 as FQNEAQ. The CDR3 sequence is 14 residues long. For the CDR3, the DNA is TGTGCCAGCAGTTTGATGACAGGGACCTACGAGCAGTACTTC. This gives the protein CASSLMTGTYEQYF.

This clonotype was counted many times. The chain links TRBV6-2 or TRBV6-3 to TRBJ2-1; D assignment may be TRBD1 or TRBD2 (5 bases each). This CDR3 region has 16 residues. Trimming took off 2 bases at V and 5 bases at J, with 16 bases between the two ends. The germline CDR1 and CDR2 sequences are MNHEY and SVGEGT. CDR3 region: CASSYRGPLTNNEQFF. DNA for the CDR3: TGTGCCAGCAGTTACAGGGGACCCCTTACTAACAATGAGCAGTTCTTC.

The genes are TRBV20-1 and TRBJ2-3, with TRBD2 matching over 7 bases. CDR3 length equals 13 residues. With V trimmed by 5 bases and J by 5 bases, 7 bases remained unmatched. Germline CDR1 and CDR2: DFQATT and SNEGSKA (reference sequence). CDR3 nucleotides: TGCAGTGCTGGAGGCGGGGGAGTAGATACGCAGTATTTT. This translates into CSAGGGGVDTQYF.

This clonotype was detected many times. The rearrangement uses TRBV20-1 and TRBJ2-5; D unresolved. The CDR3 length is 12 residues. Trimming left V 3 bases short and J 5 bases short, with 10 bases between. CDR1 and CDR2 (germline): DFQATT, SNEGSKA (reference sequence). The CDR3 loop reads CSASLKMETQYF. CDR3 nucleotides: TGCAGTGCTAGTTTGAAGATGGAGACCCAGTACTTC.

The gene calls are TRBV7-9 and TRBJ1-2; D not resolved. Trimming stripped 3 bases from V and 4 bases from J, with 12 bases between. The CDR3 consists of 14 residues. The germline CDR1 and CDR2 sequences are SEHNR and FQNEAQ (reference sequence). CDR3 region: CASSFRGGGYGYTF. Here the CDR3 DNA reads TGTGCCAGCAGCTTTCGAGGCGGCGGCTATGGCTACACCTTC.

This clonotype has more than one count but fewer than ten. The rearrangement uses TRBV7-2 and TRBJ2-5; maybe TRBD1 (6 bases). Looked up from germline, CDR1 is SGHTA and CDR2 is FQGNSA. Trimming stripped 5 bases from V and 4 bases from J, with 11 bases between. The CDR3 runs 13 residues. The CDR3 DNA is TGTGCCAGCAGCATCTACAGGGCAGAGACCCAGTACTTC. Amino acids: CASSIYRAETQYF.

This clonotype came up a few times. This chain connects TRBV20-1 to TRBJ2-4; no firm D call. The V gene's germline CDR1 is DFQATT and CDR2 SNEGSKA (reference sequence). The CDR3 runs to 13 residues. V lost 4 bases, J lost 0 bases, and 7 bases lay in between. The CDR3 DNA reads TGCAGTGCTATACACACAGCCAAAAACATTCAGTACTTC. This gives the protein CSAIHTAKNIQYF.

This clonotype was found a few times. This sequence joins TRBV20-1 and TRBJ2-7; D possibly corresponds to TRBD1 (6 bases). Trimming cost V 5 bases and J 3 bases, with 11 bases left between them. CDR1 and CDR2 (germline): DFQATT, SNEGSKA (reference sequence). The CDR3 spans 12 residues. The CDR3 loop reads CSAPGHHYEQYF. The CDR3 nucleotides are TGCAGTGCTCCGGGACACCACTACGAGCAGTACTTC.

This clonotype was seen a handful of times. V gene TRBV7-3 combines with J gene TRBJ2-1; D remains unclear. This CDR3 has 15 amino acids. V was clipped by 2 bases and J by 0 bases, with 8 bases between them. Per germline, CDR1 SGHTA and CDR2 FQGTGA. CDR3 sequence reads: CASSLLWSSYNEQFF. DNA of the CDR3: TGTGCCAGCAGCTTACTTTGGAGCTCCTACAATGAGCAGTTCTTC.

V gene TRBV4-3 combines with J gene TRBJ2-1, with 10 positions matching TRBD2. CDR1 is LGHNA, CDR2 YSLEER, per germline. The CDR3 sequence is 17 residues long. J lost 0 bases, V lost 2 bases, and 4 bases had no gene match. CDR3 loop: CASSQRTSGYSYNEQFF. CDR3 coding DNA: TGCGCCAGCAGCCAACGGACTAGCGGATACTCCTACAATGAGCAGTTCTTC.

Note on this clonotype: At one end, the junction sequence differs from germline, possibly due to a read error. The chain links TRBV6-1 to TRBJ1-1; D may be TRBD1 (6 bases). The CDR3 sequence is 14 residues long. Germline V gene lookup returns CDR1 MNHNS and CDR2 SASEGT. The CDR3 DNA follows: TGTGCCAGCACTGCCCAGACAGGTAACACTGAAGCTCTCTTT. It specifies CASTAQTGNTEALF.

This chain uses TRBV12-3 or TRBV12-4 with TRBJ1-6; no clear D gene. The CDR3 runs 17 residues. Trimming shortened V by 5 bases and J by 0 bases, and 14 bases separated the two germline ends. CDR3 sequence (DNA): TGTGCCAGCAGTCCGGAACTGGGCGGCTCCTATAATTCACCCCTCCACTTT. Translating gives CASSPELGGSYNSPLHF.

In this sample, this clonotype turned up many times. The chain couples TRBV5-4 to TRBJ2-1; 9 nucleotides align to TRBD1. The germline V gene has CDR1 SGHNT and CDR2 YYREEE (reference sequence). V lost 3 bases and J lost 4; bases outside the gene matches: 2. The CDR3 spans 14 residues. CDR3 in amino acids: CASSSGQGYNEQFF. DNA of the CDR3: TGTGCCAGCAGCTCGGGACAGGGATACAATGAGCAGTTCTTC.

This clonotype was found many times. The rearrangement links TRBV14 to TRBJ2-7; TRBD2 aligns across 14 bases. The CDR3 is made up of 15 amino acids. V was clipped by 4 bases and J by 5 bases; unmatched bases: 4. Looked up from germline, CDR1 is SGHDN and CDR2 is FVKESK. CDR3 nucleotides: TGTGCCAGCAGCCGAGGGACTAGCGGGAGAGACGAGCAGTACTTC. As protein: CASSRGTSGRDEQYF.